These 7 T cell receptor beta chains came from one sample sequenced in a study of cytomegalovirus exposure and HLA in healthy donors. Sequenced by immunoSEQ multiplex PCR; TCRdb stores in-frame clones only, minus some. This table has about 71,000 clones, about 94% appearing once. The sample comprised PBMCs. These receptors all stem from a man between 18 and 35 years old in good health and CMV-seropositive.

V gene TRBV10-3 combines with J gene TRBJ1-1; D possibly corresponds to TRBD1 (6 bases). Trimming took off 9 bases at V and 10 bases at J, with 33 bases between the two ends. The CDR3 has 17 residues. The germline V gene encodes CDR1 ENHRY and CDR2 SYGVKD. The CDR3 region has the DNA TGTGCCATTGGAGGGGGAGCGGGGGCCAATGACACTGATGGAGCTTTCTTT. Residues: CAIGGGAGANDTDGAFF.

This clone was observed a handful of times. CDR3 nucleotides: TGTGCCAGCAGTTTATTGAGAGGGCTCCACGAGCAGTACTTC. Protein product: CASSLLRGLHEQYF. The chain carries TRBV28 and TRBJ2-7, with D perhaps TRBD2 (5 bases). CDR3 size: 14 residues. Germline-derived CDR1 and CDR2 are MDHEN and SYDVKM. V was shortened by 1 base and J by 5 bases, with 12 bases between the two germline ends.

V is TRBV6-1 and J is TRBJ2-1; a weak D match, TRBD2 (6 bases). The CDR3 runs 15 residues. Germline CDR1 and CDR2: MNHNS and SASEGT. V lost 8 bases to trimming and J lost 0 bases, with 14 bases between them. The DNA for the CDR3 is TGTGCCAGCCTAGGACTAACCCTCTCCTACAATGAGCAGTTCTTC. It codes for CASLGLTLSYNEQFF.

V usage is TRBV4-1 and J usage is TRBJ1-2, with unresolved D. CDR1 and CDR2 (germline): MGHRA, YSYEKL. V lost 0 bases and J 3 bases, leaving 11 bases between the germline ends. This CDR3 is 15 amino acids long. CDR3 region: CASSQDPGRDYGYTF. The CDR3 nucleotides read TGCGCCAGCAGCCAAGATCCGGGTCGAGACTATGGCTACACCTTC.

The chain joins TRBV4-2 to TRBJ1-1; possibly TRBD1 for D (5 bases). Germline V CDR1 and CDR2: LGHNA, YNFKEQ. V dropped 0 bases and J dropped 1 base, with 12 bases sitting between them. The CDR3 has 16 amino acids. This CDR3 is CASSQDSWGRNTEAFF. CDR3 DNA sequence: TGTGCCAGCAGCCAAGATAGTTGGGGCAGGAACACTGAAGCTTTCTTT.

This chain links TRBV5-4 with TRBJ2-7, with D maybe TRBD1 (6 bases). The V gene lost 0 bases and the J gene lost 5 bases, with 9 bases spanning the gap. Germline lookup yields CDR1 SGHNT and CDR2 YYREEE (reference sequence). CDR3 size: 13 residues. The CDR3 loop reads CASSLAGTHEQYF. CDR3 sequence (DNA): TGTGCCAGCAGCTTGGCCGGGACACACGAGCAGTACTTC.

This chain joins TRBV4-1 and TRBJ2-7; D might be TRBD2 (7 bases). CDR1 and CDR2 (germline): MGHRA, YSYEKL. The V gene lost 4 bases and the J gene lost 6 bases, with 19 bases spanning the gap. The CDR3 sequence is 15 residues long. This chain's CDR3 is CASSLQGRGRLEQYF. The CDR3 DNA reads TGCGCCAGCAGCCTTCAGGGGAGGGGACGCCTCGAGCAGTACTTC.